This T cell receptor (beta chain) was observed in a study of T-cell reconstitution after alpha-beta-depleted transplantation in children. Study-level results: Most T-cell counts and diversity one year after the transplant came from T cells that were newly produced.

A TCRbeta library incorporating unique molecular identifiers was prepared. A single record per CDR3 protein comes from TCRdb applying MiXCR to the PCR reads. The table has about 290,000 distinct CDR3 sequences, roughly a tenth seen once. This clonotype has at least ten counts. Its specificity is not known. Germline V lookup: CDR1 SGHTA, CDR2 FQGNSA. The CDR3 has 15 amino acids. V shed 1 base, J shed 4 bases, and the junction held 4 bases outside the gene matches. The chain carries TRBV7-2 and TRBJ2-5; 9 bases align to TRBD1. Sample: PBMCs, taken before TCRalphabeta/CD19-depleted stem cell transplant. The TCR comes from a boy in the first two years of life with acute myeloid leukemia, due to receive a stem cell transplant. The CDR3 protein is CASSLDRGLVETQYF. CDR3 in DNA: TGTGCCAGCAGCTTAGACAGGGGGCTGGTAGAGACCCAGTACTTC.